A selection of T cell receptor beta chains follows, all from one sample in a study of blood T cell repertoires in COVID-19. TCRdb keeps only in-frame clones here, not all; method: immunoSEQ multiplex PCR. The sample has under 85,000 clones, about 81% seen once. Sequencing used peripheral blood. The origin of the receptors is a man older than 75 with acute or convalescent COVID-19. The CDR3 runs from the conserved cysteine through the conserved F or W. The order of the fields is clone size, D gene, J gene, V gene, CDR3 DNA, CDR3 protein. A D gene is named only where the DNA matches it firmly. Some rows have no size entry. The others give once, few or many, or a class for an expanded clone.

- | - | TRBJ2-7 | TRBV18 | TGTGCCAGCTCCTCTCCTGGCCTTTCCTACGAGCAGTACTTC | CASSSPGLSYEQYF
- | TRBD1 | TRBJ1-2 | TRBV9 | TGTGCCAGCAGCCCACGTAGCGGACAGGGTGGCGGCTACACCTTC | CASSPRSGQGGGYTF
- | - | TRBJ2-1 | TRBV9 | TGTGCCAGCAGTGATGCGCAATACAATGAGCAGTTCTTC | CASSDAQYNEQFF
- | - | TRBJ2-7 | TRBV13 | TGTGCCAGCAGCTTAGCCACAGGCTACGAGCAGTACTTC | CASSLATGYEQYF
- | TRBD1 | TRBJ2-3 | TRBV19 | TGTGCCAGTAGTCCAGGGGGTGCACAGACGCAGTATTTT | CASSPGGAQTQYF
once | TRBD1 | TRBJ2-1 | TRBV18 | TGTGCCAGCTCACCCGACAGGGGGCGCGAACAGTTCTTC | CASSPDRGREQFF
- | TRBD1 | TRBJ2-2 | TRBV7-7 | TGTGCTAGCAGCACCGGGACAGGGGGTGACACCGGGGAGCTGTTTTTT | CASSTGTGGDTGELFF
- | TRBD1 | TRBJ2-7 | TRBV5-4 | TGTGCCAGCAGCTTGGATACAGGGGCCTCCTACGAGCAGTACTTC | CASSLDTGASYEQYF
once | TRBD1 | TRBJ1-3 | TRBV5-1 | TGCGCCAGCAGCTTGGGGGGACAGCTAAGCCCTGGAAACACCATATATTTT | CASSLGGQLSPGNTIYF
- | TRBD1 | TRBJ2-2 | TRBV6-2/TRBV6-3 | TGTGCCAGCAGTTACAGGGGGCTGGGCACCGGGGAGCTGTTTTTT | CASSYRGLGTGELFF
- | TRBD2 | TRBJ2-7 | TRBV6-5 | TGTGCCAGCAGTTACTCCGCCGGGAGGTTAGTCGAGCAGTACTTC | CASSYSAGRLVEQYF
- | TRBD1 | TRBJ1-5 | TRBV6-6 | TGTGCCAGCTTGGGACAGGGAGGATGGCAGCCCCAGCATTTT | CASLGQGGWQPQHF
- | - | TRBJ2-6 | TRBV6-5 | TGTGCCAGCAGTTACGGCATCTCTGGGGCCAACGTCCTGACTTTC | CASSYGISGANVLTF
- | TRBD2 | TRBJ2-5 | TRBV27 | TGTGCCAGCAAAACCTTAGCGGGAGTGCAAGAGACCCAGTACTTC | CASKTLAGVQETQYF
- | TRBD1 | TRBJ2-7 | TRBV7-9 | TGTGCCAGCAGCTACCCCCGGACAGGGGAGAAGCAGTACTTC | CASSYPRTGEKQYF
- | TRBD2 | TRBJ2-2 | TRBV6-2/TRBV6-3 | TGTGCCAGCAGCCAACGTGGGACTAGAATTCCCGGGGAGCTGTTTTTT | CASSQRGTRIPGELFF
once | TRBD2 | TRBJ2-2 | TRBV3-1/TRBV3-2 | TGTGCCAGCAGCCAAGGGGGGACTAGCTGGGCCGGGGAGCTGTTTTTT | CASSQGGTSWAGELFF
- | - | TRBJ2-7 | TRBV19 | TGTGCCAGTAGTATCGGGGGTGCCACCTACGAGCAGTACTTC | CASSIGGATYEQYF
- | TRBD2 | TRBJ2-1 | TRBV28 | TGTGCCAGCAGCTCGATCGAGCTAGCGGACAATGAGCAGTTCTTC | CASSSIELADNEQFF
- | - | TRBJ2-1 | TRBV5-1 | TGCGCCAGCAGCTTGAGTTCGGGTTTCGAGCAGTTCTTC | CASSLSSGFEQFF